This T cell receptor (beta chain) is from a study of blood T cell repertoires in COVID-19. Across the study: Sample material is recorded as cDNA or gDNA derived from T cells, B-cell-depleted T cells, or PBMCs.

This table comes from immunoSEQ multiplex PCR, and its TCRdb copy is limited to in-frame clones, with some not included. The sample shows more than 95,000 clones, more than 85% of them seen only once. Germline CDR1 LNHDA, CDR2 SQIVND (reference sequence). V lost 3 bases, J lost 4 bases, and 10 bases lay in between. This CDR3 has 14 amino acids. A Seattle source enrolled patients during active infection and followed them longitudinally. The chain couples TRBV19 to TRBJ1-5; no reliable D call. This TCR came from a man aged 45-60 years with COVID-19, enrolled during active disease. The specimen was peripheral blood. CDR3 DNA: TGTGCCAGTAGTATGGGCGCAGCTAATCAGCCCCAGCATTTT. This encodes CASSMGAANQPQHF.